One sample yielded the 7 T cell receptor beta chains listed below, sequenced in a study of blood T cell repertoires in COVID-19. Sequencing was performed with immunoSEQ multiplex PCR; in TCRdb, only in-frame clones are kept and a portion is missing. The top ten hold about 4% of the sample, which has hundreds of thousands of clones, around 81% seen once. The sequenced sample consisted of PBMCs or T cells enriched from blood (not recorded which). The receptors were sampled from a man aged 30-40 years with acute COVID-19.

The chain links TRBV14 to TRBJ2-2, with D possibly matching TRBD1 (6 bases). Germline V gene data show CDR1 as SGHDN and CDR2 as FVKESK. V was trimmed by 4 bases and J by 0 bases, leaving 9 bases between them. The CDR3 runs 15 residues. CDR3 amino acids: CASSLGQTNTGELFF. CDR3 DNA sequence: TGTGCCAGCAGCCTCGGACAGACGAACACCGGGGAGCTGTTTTTT.

The chain combines TRBV27 with TRBJ1-2; tentatively, D is TRBD1 (5 bases). The CDR3 runs 16 residues. The germline CDR1 and CDR2 sequences are MNHEY and SMNVEV (reference sequence). V lost 0 bases and J 4 bases, leaving 15 bases between the germline ends. The CDR3 loop is CASSLSIAGSPYGYTF. The CDR3 DNA reads TGTGCCAGCAGTTTATCGATAGCAGGGTCTCCCTATGGCTACACCTTC.

J is TRBJ2-6 and V is TRBV7-2; perhaps TRBD1 as D (5 bases). CDR3 length: 17 residues. Germline V CDR1 and CDR2: SGHTA, FQGNSA. The V gene lost 5 bases and the J gene lost 0 bases, with 14 bases spanning the gap. The CDR3 protein is CASSIQGRASGANVLTF. As DNA, the CDR3 is TGTGCCAGCAGCATACAAGGCAGGGCCTCTGGGGCCAACGTCCTGACTTTC.

The rearrangement uses TRBV2 and TRBJ1-1, with 8 bases that match TRBD1. The V segment lost 6 bases and the J segment 0 bases; nucleotides outside the gene matches: 0. The germline gives CDR1 SNHLY, CDR2 FYNNEI. There are 13 residues in the CDR3. Written as DNA, the CDR3 is TGTGCCAGCAGGGACAGGGTGAACACTGAAGCTTTCTTT. This codes for CASRDRVNTEAFF.

V usage is TRBV5-1 and J usage is TRBJ2-4; 7 nucleotides match TRBD1. CDR1 is SGHRS and CDR2 is YFSETQ in the germline V gene. The CDR3 has 18 amino acids. V was clipped by 4 bases and J by 6 bases; unmatched bases: 19. The CDR3 bases are TGCGCCAGCAGCCCAGAATTGGACAGGCCTTCATTAGGAAACATTCAGTACTTC. It codes for CASSPELDRPSLGNIQYF.

The chain carries TRBV6-1 and TRBJ1-2; 7 bases align to TRBD1. Unmatched junction bases numbered 2, after V lost 1 base and J lost 0 bases. Germline CDR1 reads MNHNS; CDR2 reads SASEGT. The CDR3 spans 15 residues. Here the CDR3 reads CASSEDQGANYGYTF. The CDR3 coding sequence is TGTGCCAGCAGTGAAGATCAGGGGGCTAACTATGGCTACACCTTC.

The genes are TRBV4-1 and TRBJ1-3; D uncertain. The CDR3 sequence is 18 residues long. Trimming pared 0 bases from V and 0 bases from J, leaving 15 bases between. Germline values: CDR1 MGHRA, CDR2 YSYEKL. The CDR3 here is CASSQEVIGGISGNTIYF. For the CDR3, the DNA is TGCGCCAGCAGCCAAGAAGTAATAGGCGGCATCTCTGGAAACACCATATATTTT.